The T cell receptor (beta chain) described here comes from a study of blood T cell repertoires in COVID-19. Study information: T cells, B-cell-depleted T cells, or PBMCs supplied cDNA or gDNA.

The assay was immunoSEQ multiplex PCR, and TCRdb's table has in-frame clones only and misses some. This table holds 100,000 to 150,000 clones, about 84% found once. The CDR3 covers 17 residues. Trimming removed 2 bases at V and 6 bases at J, with 17 bases between. Germline CDR1 and CDR2: KGHSH and LQKENI. The chain is built from TRBV18 and TRBJ1-6, with D possibly TRBD1 on 5 matching bases. The receptor was derived from a human donor in a cohort sampled during active COVID-19. Material for sequencing was peripheral blood. DNA of the CDR3: TGTGCCAGCTCACCAAACTCCCCACTCGGGGGTAATTCACCCCTCCACTTT. This encodes CASSPNSPLGGNSPLHF.